The source of this T cell receptor (beta chain) is a study of shared T cell receptors in the human thymus. Only in-frame clones appear in the TCRdb table, and some are missing; sequencing was by immunoSEQ multiplex PCR. Counted here are more than 300,000 clones, about 95% occurring once; the ten biggest clones make up 0.015% to 0.02%. The CDR3 covers 20 residues. The trim removed 4 bases at V and 1 base at J, leaving 14 bases unmatched. Germline assignment: CDR1 MDHEN and CDR2 SYDVKM. This clone came up once. The TCR originated in a human donor. V and J are TRBV28 and TRBJ2-6, with TRBD1 matching over 9 bases. Specimen: thymocytes. The CDR3 loop reads CASSSYRDRVFLSGANVLTF. CDR3 DNA sequence: TGTGCCAGCAGTTCATACCGGGACAGGGTCTTTTTATCTGGGGCCAACGTCCTGACTTTC.